A selection of T cell receptor beta chains follows, all from one sample in a study of T cells in Graves' hyperthyroidism and ophthalmopathy. TCRdb re-analysed the multiplex PCR reads in MiXCR, keeping a single row per CDR3 protein. The sample yields hundreds of thousands of distinct CDR3 sequences, around 20% seen once. Material for sequencing was blood. The origin of the receptors is a woman aged 50 to 65 with Graves' hyperthyroidism that later progressed to Graves' ophthalmopathy. Both conserved end residues are part of each CDR3. Fields, in order: V gene, D gene, J gene, clone size, CDR3 protein, CDR3 DNA. The D gene is left open where the match is weak. Where a row states a size, it is once, few, many or the class of an expanded clone; other rows omit it.

V gene: TRBV2; D gene: NA; J gene: TRBJ2-2; clone size: many; CDR3 protein: CASGDPANTGELFF; CDR3 DNA: TGTGCCAGCGGTGACCCCGCGAACACCGGGGAGCTGTTTTTT
V gene: TRBV12-5; D gene: NA; J gene: TRBJ1-2; clone size: few; CDR3 protein: CASGETNYGYTF; CDR3 DNA: TGTGCTAGTGGCGAAACTAACTATGGCTACACCTTC
V gene: TRBV27; D gene: TRBD1; J gene: TRBJ1-2; clone size: few; CDR3 protein: CASSLSTGGDYGCTF; CDR3 DNA: TGTGCCAGCAGTTTATCTACAGGGGGCGACTATGGCTGCACCTTC
V gene: TRBV6-2/TRBV6-3; D gene: TRBD2; J gene: TRBJ2-1; clone size: few; CDR3 protein: CASSYSSGGGNEQFF; CDR3 DNA: TGTGCCAGCAGTTACTCTAGCGGGGGGGGCAATGAGCAGTTCTTC
V gene: TRBV5-1; D gene: TRBD1; J gene: TRBJ1-6; clone size: NA; CDR3 protein: CASSYRDRDSPLHF; CDR3 DNA: TGCGCCAGCAGCTACCGCGACAGGGATTCACCCCTCCACTTT
V gene: TRBV2; D gene: TRBD2; J gene: TRBJ2-1; clone size: many; CDR3 protein: CASSEMGVGIAGGGGEQFF; CDR3 DNA: TGTGCCAGCAGTGAAATGGGTGTTGGGATAGCGGGGGGCGGGGGTGAGCAGTTCTTC
V gene: TRBV7-2; D gene: TRBD1; J gene: TRBJ1-4; clone size: many; CDR3 protein: CASSTWTGVNEKLFF; CDR3 DNA: TGTGCCAGCAGCACCTGGACAGGAGTTAATGAAAAACTGTTTTTT
V gene: TRBV3-1; D gene: NA; J gene: TRBJ1-6; clone size: many; CDR3 protein: CASSLDTGRKNSPLHF; CDR3 DNA: TGTGCCAGCAGCCTAGATACTGGACGGAAGAATTCACCCCTCCACTTT
V gene: TRBV20-1; D gene: NA; J gene: TRBJ1-2; clone size: many; CDR3 protein: CSASEGAGYTF; CDR3 DNA: TGCAGTGCTAGTGAGGGAGCTGGCTACACCTTC
V gene: TRBV13; D gene: TRBD1; J gene: TRBJ1-5; clone size: NA; CDR3 protein: CASSLGQGVFQPQHF; CDR3 DNA: TGTGCCAGCAGCTTAGGACAGGGGGTGTTCCAGCCCCAGCATTTT
V gene: TRBV3-1; D gene: TRBD1; J gene: TRBJ1-6; clone size: many; CDR3 protein: CASSQEPGTGNSPLHF; CDR3 DNA: TGTGCCAGCAGCCAAGAACCCGGGACAGGGAATTCACCCCTCCACTTT
V gene: TRBV5-1; D gene: TRBD1; J gene: TRBJ2-1; clone size: NA; CDR3 protein: CASGQDVANEQFF; CDR3 DNA: TGCGCCAGCGGACAGGATGTGGCCAATGAGCAGTTCTTC
V gene: TRBV29-1; D gene: TRBD2; J gene: TRBJ2-1; clone size: many; CDR3 protein: CSVVAGGPYNEQFF; CDR3 DNA: TGCAGCGTTGTGGCGGGGGGGCCCTACAATGAGCAGTTCTTC
V gene: TRBV6-1; D gene: NA; J gene: TRBJ2-5; clone size: few; CDR3 protein: CASSAGGGETQYF; CDR3 DNA: TGTGCCAGCAGTGCCGGGGGAGGAGAGACCCAGTACTTC
V gene: TRBV14; D gene: NA; J gene: TRBJ1-2; clone size: NA; CDR3 protein: CASSQVLGSYGYTF; CDR3 DNA: TGTGCCAGCAGCCAAGTCCTCGGTAGCTATGGCTACACCTTC
V gene: TRBV24-1; D gene: NA; J gene: TRBJ2-3; clone size: few; CDR3 protein: CATSGAGEPTQYF; CDR3 DNA: TGTGCCACCTCCGGGGCCGGGGAGCCTACGCAGTATTTT
V gene: TRBV30; D gene: NA; J gene: TRBJ1-1; clone size: few; CDR3 protein: CAWRGTMNTEAFF; CDR3 DNA: TGTGCCTGGAGAGGGACTATGAACACTGAAGCTTTCTTT
V gene: TRBV7-9; D gene: NA; J gene: TRBJ2-1; clone size: few; CDR3 protein: CASSLGDASDEQFF; CDR3 DNA: TGTGCCAGCAGCTTAGGGGACGCATCCGATGAGCAGTTCTTC
V gene: TRBV20-1; D gene: NA; J gene: TRBJ2-1; clone size: NA; CDR3 protein: CSADFDGASSYNEQFF; CDR3 DNA: TGCAGTGCTGACTTTGACGGGGCCAGCTCCTACAATGAGCAGTTCTTC
V gene: TRBV6-1; D gene: NA; J gene: TRBJ1-1; clone size: few; CDR3 protein: CASSVIGETEAFF; CDR3 DNA: TGTGCCAGCAGTGTCATAGGAGAGACTGAAGCTTTCTTT
V gene: TRBV20-1; D gene: NA; J gene: TRBJ2-7; clone size: many; CDR3 protein: CSASGGYYEQYF; CDR3 DNA: TGCAGTGCCTCTGGGGGGTACTACGAGCAGTACTTC
V gene: TRBV20-1; D gene: NA; J gene: TRBJ2-3; clone size: few; CDR3 protein: CSARAGLWADTQYF; CDR3 DNA: TGCAGTGCTAGAGCGGGGCTGTGGGCAGATACGCAGTATTTT
V gene: TRBV3-1; D gene: NA; J gene: TRBJ1-1; clone size: NA; CDR3 protein: CASSQAGGYSTEAFF; CDR3 DNA: TGTGCCAGCAGCCAAGCGGGGGGCTATAGCACTGAAGCTTTCTTT
V gene: TRBV11-1; D gene: NA; J gene: TRBJ1-1; clone size: many; CDR3 protein: CASSSGLPSLGAFF; CDR3 DNA: TGTGCCAGCAGCTCGGGGCTCCCCAGTCTAGGAGCTTTCTTT
V gene: TRBV2; D gene: NA; J gene: TRBJ1-5; clone size: NA; CDR3 protein: CASSERGYGNQPQHF; CDR3 DNA: TGTGCCAGCAGTGAGAGAGGATATGGCAATCAGCCCCAGCATTTT
V gene: TRBV29-1; D gene: NA; J gene: TRBJ1-1; clone size: NA; CDR3 protein: CSVAPRGGLVGAFF; CDR3 DNA: TGCAGCGTTGCGCCGCGGGGGGGATTGGTTGGAGCTTTCTTT
V gene: TRBV29-1; D gene: TRBD1; J gene: TRBJ2-5; clone size: NA; CDR3 protein: CSVGTGGAETQYF; CDR3 DNA: TGCAGCGTTGGGACAGGGGGCGCGGAGACCCAGTACTTC
V gene: TRBV11-2; D gene: NA; J gene: TRBJ1-1; clone size: many; CDR3 protein: CASSQRGIAGAFF; CDR3 DNA: TGTGCCAGCAGCCAAAGGGGGATTGCAGGGGCTTTCTTT
V gene: TRBV5-1; D gene: NA; J gene: TRBJ2-3; clone size: many; CDR3 protein: CASRKQYRGTDTQYF; CDR3 DNA: TGCGCCAGCAGGAAACAGTATCGGGGCACAGATACGCAGTATTTT